Listed below are T cell receptor beta chains from one sample, sequenced in a study of PD-1 blockade in mismatch repair-deficient tumors. Measured with immunoSEQ multiplex PCR; TCRdb has only the in-frame clones, and not every one. The sample holds 10,000 or so clones, approximately 90% seen once. These receptors' antigens are unknown. Source: cells cultured in vitro, taken from a patient treated with pembrolizumab. The source is an adult with mismatch repair-deficient cancer. Each CDR3 is given with its conserved first and last residue. Fields, in order: clone size, J gene, V gene, D gene, CDR3 protein, CDR3 DNA. A D gene is named only where the DNA matches it firmly. Only some rows state a clone size, as once, few, many or a class for expanded clones.

>NA|TRBJ2-5|TRBV2|NA
CASSERSYQETQYF
TGTGCCAGCAGTGAACGGTCGTACCAAGAGACCCAGTACTTC
>once|TRBJ2-1|TRBV19|TRBD2
CASRGSGSGQYEQFF
TGTGCCAGTAGGGGAAGCGGGAGCGGTCAATATGAGCAGTTCTTC
>NA|TRBJ1-2|TRBV9|NA
CASSVVSRVDGYTF
TGTGCCAGCAGCGTAGTGAGCAGGGTGGATGGCTACACCTTC
>NA|TRBJ1-2|TRBV28|NA
CASRGQWIGYTF
TGTGCCAGCAGAGGGCAATGGATAGGCTACACCTTC
>NA|TRBJ1-5|TRBV18|NA
CASSDVSNQPQHF
TGTGCCAGCTCGGATGTTAGCAATCAGCCCCAGCATTTT
>NA|TRBJ2-7|TRBV14|NA
CASRDSGSYEQYF
TGTGCCAGCAGGGACAGCGGGTCCTACGAGCAGTACTTC
>NA|TRBJ2-6|TRBV7-3|NA
CASSSRGTNSGANVLTF
TGTGCCAGCAGCTCTAGGGGGACTAACTCTGGGGCCAACGTCCTGACTTTC
>NA|TRBJ1-4|TRBV19|TRBD1
CASSIRQGRVNEKLFF
TGTGCCAGTAGTATTAGACAGGGAAGAGTTAATGAAAAACTGTTTTTT
>NA|TRBJ2-5|TRBV28|NA
CASGVKFRTQYF
TGTGCCAGCGGGGTAAAGTTCCGGACCCAGTACTTC
>NA|TRBJ1-1|TRBV5-4|NA
CASRLDAEAFF
TGTGCCAGCAGGCTGGACGCCGAAGCTTTCTTT
>NA|TRBJ2-1|TRBV14|TRBD2
CASSHSGRAGYEQFF
TGTGCCAGCAGCCACAGCGGGAGGGCCGGATATGAGCAGTTCTTC
>NA|TRBJ2-5|TRBV5-4|TRBD2
CASSLDPRLAGEGETQYF
TGTGCCAGCAGCTTGGATCCTCGACTAGCGGGAGAGGGAGAGACCCAGTACTTC
>NA|TRBJ2-1|TRBV30|NA
CAWSVGGYNEQFF
TGTGCCTGGAGTGTAGGGGGTTACAATGAGCAGTTCTTC
>NA|TRBJ1-1|TRBV9|NA
CASSAPAGPSEAFF
TGTGCCAGCAGCGCCCCGGCAGGGCCCTCCGAAGCTTTCTTT
>NA|TRBJ1-5|TRBV6-1|TRBD1
CASSESGFRGDQPQHF
TGTGCCAGCAGTGAAAGTGGGTTCAGGGGGGATCAGCCCCAGCATTTT
>NA|TRBJ1-4|TRBV6-5|NA
CASRRGLLGEKLFF
TGTGCCAGCCGAAGGGGCTTACTAGGAGAAAAACTGTTTTTT
>NA|TRBJ2-3|TRBV6-1|NA
CASSERALSTDTQYF
TGTGCCAGCAGTGAAAGGGCGTTAAGCACAGATACGCAGTATTTT
>NA|TRBJ2-2|TRBV9|TRBD2
CASSGREGQATGELFF
TGTGCCAGCAGCGGCCGGGAGGGCCAGGCGACCGGGGAGCTGTTTTTT
>NA|TRBJ1-1|TRBV6-4|NA
CASSDSDANTEAFF
TGTGCCAGCAGTGATTCCGACGCGAACACTGAAGCTTTCTTT
>few|TRBJ1-1|TRBV7-9|NA
CASSLGGVNTEAFF
TGTGCCAGCAGCTTAGGGGGGGTAAACACTGAAGCTTTCTTT
>few|TRBJ1-2|TRBV5-6|NA
CASSATWGGNGYTF
TGTGCCAGCAGCGCAACGTGGGGAGGGAATGGCTACACCTTC
>NA|TRBJ1-2|TRBV28|NA
CASSFPQWRVGYGYTF
TGTGCCAGCAGTTTCCCCCAATGGAGGGTAGGCTATGGCTACACCTTC
>NA|TRBJ2-3|TRBV5-6|NA
CASSFPGAEGTDTQYF
TGTGCCAGCAGCTTTCCAGGGGCGGAGGGCACAGATACGCAGTATTTT
>NA|TRBJ2-3|TRBV7-6|NA
CASSLEESREWGTDTQYF
TGTGCCAGCAGCTTAGAAGAATCCCGGGAATGGGGCACAGATACGCAGTATTTT
>NA|TRBJ1-5|TRBV28|NA
CASTPRGNQPQHF
TGTGCCAGCACCCCTAGGGGGAATCAGCCCCAGCATTTT
>NA|TRBJ2-1|TRBV28|NA
CASSPQGGRGVYNEQFF
TGTGCCAGCAGTCCACAAGGCGGCAGGGGAGTTTATAATGAGCAGTTCTTC
>NA|TRBJ1-2|TRBV27|TRBD1
CASSSPQGTEPNYGYTF
TGTGCCAGCAGTTCGCCCCAGGGGACAGAGCCTAACTATGGCTACACCTTC
>NA|TRBJ2-2|TRBV7-9|TRBD1
CASSTGTENTGELFF
TGTGCCAGCAGCACCGGGACAGAGAACACCGGGGAGCTGTTTTTT
>NA|TRBJ2-5|TRBV30|NA
CAWSKGVSGETQYF
TGTGCCTGGAGTAAGGGGGTTTCAGGAGAGACCCAGTACTTC
>NA|TRBJ1-2|TRBV9|NA
CASSVAPGADYGYTF
TGTGCCAGCAGCGTAGCCCCAGGGGCTGACTATGGCTACACCTTC
>NA|TRBJ1-6|TRBV7-2|TRBD1
CASSEPVTGVNNSPLHF
TGTGCCAGCAGCGAACCGGTGACAGGGGTAAATAATTCACCCCTCCACTTT
>NA|TRBJ1-1|TRBV6-5|NA
CASSPGPMNTEAFF
TGTGCCAGCAGTCCGGGACCCATGAACACTGAAGCTTTCTTT
>NA|TRBJ2-1|TRBV11-1|TRBD2
CASSPGTSGTYNEQFF
TGTGCCAGCAGCCCCGGGACTAGCGGAACCTACAATGAGCAGTTCTTC
>NA|TRBJ2-3|TRBV10-3|NA
CAISESNGSADTQYF
TGTGCCATCAGTGAGTCTAACGGGAGTGCAGATACGCAGTATTTT
>NA|TRBJ1-3|TRBV6-5|NA
CATSRAASGNTIYF
TGTGCCACCTCAAGGGCAGCCTCTGGAAACACCATATATTTT
>NA|TRBJ2-7|TRBV11-2|TRBD2
CASSSLAGRMFDEQYF
TGTGCCAGCAGCTCGCTAGCGGGAAGGATGTTTGACGAGCAGTACTTC
>NA|TRBJ2-7|TRBV7-8|TRBD2
CASSQGLAGSYEQYF
TGTGCCAGCAGCCAAGGACTAGCGGGAAGTTACGAGCAGTACTTC